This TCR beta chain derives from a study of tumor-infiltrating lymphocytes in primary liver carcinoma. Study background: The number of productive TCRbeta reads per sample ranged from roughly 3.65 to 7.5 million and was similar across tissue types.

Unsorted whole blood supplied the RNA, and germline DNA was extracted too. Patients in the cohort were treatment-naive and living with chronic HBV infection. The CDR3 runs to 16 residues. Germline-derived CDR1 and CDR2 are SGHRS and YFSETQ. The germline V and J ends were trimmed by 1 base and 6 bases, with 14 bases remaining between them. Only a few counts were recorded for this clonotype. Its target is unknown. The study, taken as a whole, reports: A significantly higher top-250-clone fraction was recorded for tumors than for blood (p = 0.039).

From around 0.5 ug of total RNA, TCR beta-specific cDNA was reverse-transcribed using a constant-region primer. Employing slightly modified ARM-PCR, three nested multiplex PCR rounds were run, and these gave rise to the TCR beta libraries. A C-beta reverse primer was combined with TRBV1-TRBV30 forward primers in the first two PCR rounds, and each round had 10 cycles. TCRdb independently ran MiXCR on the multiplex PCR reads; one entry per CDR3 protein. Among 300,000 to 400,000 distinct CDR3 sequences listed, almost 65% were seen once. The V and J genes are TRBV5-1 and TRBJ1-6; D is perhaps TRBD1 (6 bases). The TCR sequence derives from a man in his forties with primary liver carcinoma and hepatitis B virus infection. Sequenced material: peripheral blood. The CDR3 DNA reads TGCGCCAGCAGCTTGTTCGGCCAGGGGATTAATTCACCCCTCCACTTT. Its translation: CASSLFGQGINSPLHF.